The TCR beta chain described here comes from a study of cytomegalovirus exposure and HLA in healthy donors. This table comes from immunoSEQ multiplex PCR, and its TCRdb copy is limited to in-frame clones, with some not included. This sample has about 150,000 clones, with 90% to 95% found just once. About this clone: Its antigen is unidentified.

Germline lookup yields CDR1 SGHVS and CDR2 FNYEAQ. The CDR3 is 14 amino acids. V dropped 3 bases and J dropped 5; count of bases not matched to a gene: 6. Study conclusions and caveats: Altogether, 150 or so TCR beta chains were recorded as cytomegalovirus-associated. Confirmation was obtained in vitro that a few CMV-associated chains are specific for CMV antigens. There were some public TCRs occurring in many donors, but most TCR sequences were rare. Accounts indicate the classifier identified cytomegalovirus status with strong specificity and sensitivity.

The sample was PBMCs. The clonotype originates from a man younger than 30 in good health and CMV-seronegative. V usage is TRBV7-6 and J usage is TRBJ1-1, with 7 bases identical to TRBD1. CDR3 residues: CASSFTTGRTEAFF. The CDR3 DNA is TGTGCCAGCAGCTTCACGACAGGGCGGACTGAAGCTTTCTTT.